Listed below are T cell receptor beta chains from one sample, sequenced in a study of blood T cell repertoires in COVID-19. Produced via immunoSEQ multiplex PCR; TCRdb's table is partial and in-frame only. The table records a few hundred thousand clones, around 80% of them present only once. Sequenced material: peripheral blood. The source is a human donor in a cohort sampled during active COVID-19. CDR3s include the opening cysteine and the closing phenylalanine or tryptophan. The D gene is left open where the match is weak. Size values are once, few and many counts, or a class for expanded clones, and some rows have none.

CDR3 length	D gene	V gene	J gene	clone size	CDR3 DNA	CDR3 protein
18	TRBD1	TRBV6-1	TRBJ1-6	-	TGTGCCAGCAGTGAAGCGCTTCGGAGACAGGGCTTAAGTTCACCCCTCCACTTT	CASSEALRRQGLSSPLHF
14	TRBD1	TRBV9	TRBJ2-7	-	TGTGCCAGCAGCGTATCAGGGGGCTCCTACGAGCAGTACTTC	CASSVSGGSYEQYF
15	-	TRBV5-4	TRBJ2-5	-	TGTGCCAGCAGCGCAAGGGGATTGGGGCAAGAGACCCAGTACTTC	CASSARGLGQETQYF
14	TRBD2	TRBV7-9	TRBJ2-1	-	TGTGCCAGCAGCCTCCGGGGGACTAGCGATGAGCAGTTCTTC	CASSLRGTSDEQFF
13	TRBD1	TRBV9	TRBJ2-7	-	TGTGCCAGCAGCGTCTCACAGGGGTACGAGCAGTACTTC	CASSVSQGYEQYF
16	TRBD1	TRBV7-2	TRBJ1-4	-	TGTGCCAGCAGCCTCAGACAGGGCCGCACGAGTGAAAAACTGTTTTTT	CASSLRQGRTSEKLFF
17	TRBD1	TRBV30	TRBJ1-1	-	TGTGCCTGGAGTTACACAAGGACAGGCCGCATGAACACTGAAGCTTTCTTT	CAWSYTRTGRMNTEAFF
14	-	TRBV6-2/TRBV6-3	TRBJ2-7	-	TGTGCCAGCAGCCACGGGGTTTTTTCCTACGAGCAGTACTTC	CASSHGVFSYEQYF
12	-	TRBV28	TRBJ1-1	-	TGTGCCAGCACCCCGGGTGCGGGTGAAGCTTTCTTT	CASTPGAGEAFF
14	TRBD1	TRBV30	TRBJ1-2	-	TGTGCCTGGGGGGAAACGGGACAGGGCCATGGCTACACCTTC	CAWGETGQGHGYTF
13	-	TRBV19	TRBJ1-6	-	TGTGCCAGCCAAAGTGGGCCGCCCTATCCCCTCCACTTT	CASQSGPPYPLHF
15	TRBD1	TRBV9	TRBJ1-1	-	TGTGCCAGCAGCGTAGATGGCAGGGGGTCCACTGAAGCTTTCTTT	CASSVDGRGSTEAFF
15	-	TRBV2	TRBJ1-4	-	TGTGCCAGCAGTGACAGGGCGTCCGCTAATGAAAAACTGTTTTTT	CASSDRASANEKLFF
13	-	TRBV30	TRBJ1-1	-	TGTGCCTGGAGTCCAATGGGGGGCACTGAAGCTTTCTTT	CAWSPMGGTEAFF
15	-	TRBV19	TRBJ1-1	few	TGTGCCAGTAGTATTGGGGGGGGCTTCGGCACTGAAGCTTTCTTT	CASSIGGGFGTEAFF
16	-	TRBV28	TRBJ1-2	-	TGTGCCAGCAGTTTATGGGGGCAGGTGGGGTTCTATGGCTACACCTTC	CASSLWGQVGFYGYTF
16	-	TRBV9	TRBJ2-7	once	TGTGCCAGCAGCCCGCCCGGGGTCATGCCTCCCCACGAGCAGTACTTC	CASSPPGVMPPHEQYF
15	-	TRBV4-3	TRBJ1-1	few	TGCGCCAGCAGCCAATCCAGGGCTGTGAACACTGAAGCTTTCTTT	CASSQSRAVNTEAFF
15	TRBD1	TRBV10-3	TRBJ1-3	-	TGTGCCATCAGTGGTGACAGGGGGATCGGAAACACCATATATTTT	CAISGDRGIGNTIYF
16	TRBD2	TRBV5-1	TRBJ2-3	-	TGCGCCAGCAGCGGGCTAACTAGCGGGAGCCTCCTTGCGCAGTATTTT	CASSGLTSGSLLAQYF
15	TRBD1	TRBV3-1/TRBV3-2	TRBJ1-2	-	TGTGCCAGCAGCCCCGCAGGGGGACTGAGGTATGGCTACACCTTC	CASSPAGGLRYGYTF
16	TRBD2	TRBV4-3	TRBJ2-7	-	TGCGCCAGCAGCCAAGATTGGCGACCTAGCGGGAGTGAGCAGTACTTC	CASSQDWRPSGSEQYF
13	TRBD1	TRBV11-2	TRBJ2-7	-	TGTGCCAGCAGCTCGGACAGGGGGCACGAGCAGTACTTC	CASSSDRGHEQYF
16	-	TRBV3-1/TRBV3-2	TRBJ2-7	-	TGTGCCAGCAGCCAAGTCGCGGGACTCGGGCTTGGCGAGCAGTACTTC	CASSQVAGLGLGEQYF
14	TRBD2	TRBV6-6	TRBJ2-7	-	TGTGCCAGCAGTTATAGCGGGAGGGCCGGGGAGCAGTACTTC	CASSYSGRAGEQYF
14	-	TRBV28	TRBJ2-7	-	TGTGCCAGCAGACAAGGGCGCAGGGTAAACGAGCAGTACTTC	CASRQGRRVNEQYF
14	-	TRBV28	TRBJ2-7	-	TGTGCCAGCAGTTTTACCGGGGTACCCTACGAGCAGTACTTC	CASSFTGVPYEQYF
14	TRBD1	TRBV5-6	TRBJ1-4	-	TGTGCCAGCAGCTCATATGGGACAGGGGGGAAACTGTTTTTT	CASSSYGTGGKLFF
13	TRBD1	TRBV13	TRBJ2-7	-	TGTGCCAGCTCTGGGACAGGGGCCTCCGAGCAGTACTTC	CASSGTGASEQYF
12	TRBD1	TRBV28	TRBJ2-7	-	TGTGCCAGTCGACAGGGGGCCTACGAGCAGTACTTC	CASRQGAYEQYF
15	TRBD2	TRBV7-9	TRBJ2-3	few	TGTGCCAGCAGCTCCAGCGGGAGTGGGACAGATACGCAGTATTTT	CASSSSGSGTDTQYF
15	-	TRBV11-2	TRBJ2-7	-	TGTGCCAGCAGCTTAGTGCAGGGCGATTCCTACGAGCAGTACTTC	CASSLVQGDSYEQYF
16	-	TRBV11-2	TRBJ1-2	-	TGTGCCAGCGGAAAAGAGAGGGGACTCCCTGAGGATGGCTACACCTTC	CASGKERGLPEDGYTF
15	TRBD2	TRBV5-4	TRBJ2-2	-	TGTGCCAGCAGCCCTCCAGCGGGAGTGGACGGGGAGCTGTTTTTT	CASSPPAGVDGELFF
13	-	TRBV19	TRBJ2-3	-	TGTGCCAGTAGTATAGATGCCGGTTATACGCAGTATTTT	CASSIDAGYTQYF
12	-	TRBV7-9	TRBJ2-7	-	TGTGCCAGCAGCGTACAGGGTTACGAGCAGTACTTC	CASSVQGYEQYF
14	TRBD1	TRBV18	TRBJ1-6	few	TGTGCCAGCTCACCGGGACAGGAGAATTCACCCCTCCACTTT	CASSPGQENSPLHF